This TCR beta chain was profiled in a study of blood T cell repertoires in COVID-19. Study as a whole: COVID-19 samples from acute and convalescent phases originated in the United States, Italy and Spain.

Original processing methods: Amplified reference gene primers provided the basis for estimating nucleated cell counts. Clones were sequenced by immunoSEQ multiplex PCR, and TCRdb holds only the in-frame ones, with some missing. Clone size and the V and J calls come from that table; the DNA yielded D and trimming. Of roughly 460,000 clones listed, around nine tenths are singletons. V was clipped by 10 bases and J by 4 bases; unmatched bases: 9. Germline CDR1 reads LNHDA; CDR2 reads SQIVND (reference sequence). The CDR3 is made up of 15 amino acids. It was during active infection that Seattle patients were enrolled and then longitudinally followed.

The gene calls are TRBV19 and TRBJ1-5, with 11 bases lining up with TRBD1. The sequenced sample was peripheral blood. The origin of this receptor is a man younger than 35 with COVID-19, enrolled during active disease. The chain's CDR3 is CATKEDRGLNQPQHF. For the CDR3, the DNA is TGTGCCACTAAAGAGGACAGGGGGCTGAATCAGCCCCAGCATTTT. Filled out from reference TRBV19 and TRBJ1-5, the complete variable domain reads DGGITQSPKYLFRKEGQNVTLSCEQNLNHDAMYWYRQDPGQGLRLIYYSQIVNDFQKGDIAEGYSVSREKKESFPLTVTSAQKNPTAFYLCATKEDRGLNQPQHFGDGTRLSIL.